This section outlines one TCR beta chain sequence together with its context. The table came from immunoSEQ multiplex PCR; TCRdb's copy has only in-frame clones and leaves some out. The sample holds about 230,000 clones, roughly 85% seen once. This sample was included in a study of blood T cell repertoires in COVID-19. On the study more broadly: Some COVID-19 samples were acute and others convalescent; all came from the United States, Italy and Spain.

This CDR3 comprises 16 residues. The germline gives CDR1 MNHNY, CDR2 SVGAGI (reference sequence). The V and J ends lost 5 bases and 5 bases, in that order; junction bases with no gene match: 7. This chain joins TRBV6-6 and TRBJ2-5; 14 bases fit TRBD2. This receptor was obtained from a woman in her 70s with active or convalescent COVID-19. The material sequenced was peripheral blood. The DNA of the CDR3 is TGTGCCAGCAGTGCCGGACTAGCGGGAGGTGGGGAGACCCAGTACTTC. Protein sequence: CASSAGLAGGGETQYF.